This T cell receptor beta chain came from a study of shared clonotypes between healthy human individuals. Regarding the study as a whole: In contrast to clonotypes shared by all four donors, non-shared clonotypes had lower generation probabilities. Generally, naive subsets came out with larger estimated richness than memory subsets.

J gave up 1 base and V 4 bases, and 4 bases lay outside the gene matches. Germline CDR1 is SGHRS and CDR2 is YFSETQ. This CDR3 is 16 amino acids long. Details on this clone: Its antigen remains unknown.

Original analysis: Filtering of immunoSEQ junctional sequences could not match full-length read filtering. The assay was immunoSEQ multiplex PCR, and TCRdb's table has in-frame clones only and misses some. V and J calls and clone size are as listed in that table; D and trimming were resolved from the DNA. The sample shows over 850,000 clones, around 78% of them seen only once. This receptor was obtained from a man aged 18 to 29 in good health. Some clones in this sample may be carry-over from other donors' samples. Sequences were obtained from memory CD4+ T cells from PBMCs. Subset defined: CD45RA-negative fraction. V is TRBV5-1 and J is TRBJ2-3; 12 bases match TRBD2. The CDR3: CASSASGRAGTDTQYF. CDR3 bases: TGCGCCAGCAGCGCTAGCGGGAGGGCCGGCACAGATACGCAGTATTTT.